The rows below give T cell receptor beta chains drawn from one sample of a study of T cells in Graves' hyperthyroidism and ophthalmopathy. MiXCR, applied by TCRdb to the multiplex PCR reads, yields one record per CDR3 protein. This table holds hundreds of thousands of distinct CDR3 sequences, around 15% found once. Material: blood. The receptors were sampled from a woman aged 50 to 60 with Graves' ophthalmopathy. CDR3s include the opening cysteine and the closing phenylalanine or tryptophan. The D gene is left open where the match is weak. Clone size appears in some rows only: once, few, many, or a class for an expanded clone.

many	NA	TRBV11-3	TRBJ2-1	TGTGCCAGCAGCTTAGTTGCGGGCCCAAACAATGAGCAGTTCTTC	CASSLVAGPNNEQFF
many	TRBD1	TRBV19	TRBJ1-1	TGTGCCAGTAGTTCGCGACAGGGGGTATGGGGCACTGAAGCTTTCTTT	CASSSRQGVWGTEAFF
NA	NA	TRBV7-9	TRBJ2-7	TGTGCCAGCAGCTTAGAGGGACACCAATTTTTCTACGAGCAGTACTTC	CASSLEGHQFFYEQYF
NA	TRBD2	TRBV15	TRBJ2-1	TGTGCCACCAGCAGAGAAGGGTTAGCGGGAGGGGACAATGAGCAGTTCTTC	CATSREGLAGGDNEQFF
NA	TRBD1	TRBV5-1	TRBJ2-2	TGCGCCAGCAGTCCAGGACAGGGGATATGGAACACCGGGGAGCTGTTTTTT	CASSPGQGIWNTGELFF
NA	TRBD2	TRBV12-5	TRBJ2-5	TGTGCTAGTGGTCCGGGGACTAGCGACGCGGAGACCCAGTACTTC	CASGPGTSDAETQYF
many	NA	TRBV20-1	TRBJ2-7	TGCAGTGCTAGCTGGGGGTACGAGCAGTACTTC	CSASWGYEQYF
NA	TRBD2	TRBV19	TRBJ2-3	TGTGCCAGTAGTCTCACGACTAGCGGCACAGATACGCAGTATTTT	CASSLTTSGTDTQYF
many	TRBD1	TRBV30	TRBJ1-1	TGTGCCTGGAGTGGGGCGGACAGGGGACGGGGTGAAGCTTTCTTT	CAWSGADRGRGEAFF
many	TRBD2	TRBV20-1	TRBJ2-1	TGCAGTGCTAGGAACCCGACTAGCGGGGTCTTAAATGAGCAGTTCTTC	CSARNPTSGVLNEQFF
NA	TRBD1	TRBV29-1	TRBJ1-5	TGCAGCGTTTGGACAGGTACCAGCAATCAGCCCCAGCATTTT	CSVWTGTSNQPQHF
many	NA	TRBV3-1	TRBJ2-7	TGTGCCAGCAGCCAAGATTCTACATACGAGCAGTACTTC	CASSQDSTYEQYF
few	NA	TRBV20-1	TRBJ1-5	TGCAGTGCTAGAGATTCGGGTCAGCCCCAGCATTTT	CSARDSGQPQHF
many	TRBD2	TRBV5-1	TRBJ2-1	TGCGCCAGCAAGGCGGGAGGGCCTTTTAATGAGCAGTTCTTC	CASKAGGPFNEQFF
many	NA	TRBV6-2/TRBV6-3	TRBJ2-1	TGTGCCAGCAGGCCGGATTCCTACAATGAGCAGTTCTTC	CASRPDSYNEQFF
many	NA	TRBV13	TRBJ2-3	TGTGCCAGCAGCTTAGGGCGGTCGAACACAGATACGCAGTATTTT	CASSLGRSNTDTQYF
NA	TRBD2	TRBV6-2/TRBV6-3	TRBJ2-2	TGTGCCAGCAGTTACGAGGCCATACTAGCGGGAGACGTCGGGGAGCTGTTTTTT	CASSYEAILAGDVGELFF
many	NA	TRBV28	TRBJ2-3	TGTGCCACCGAGAGTACAGATACGCAGTATTTT	CATESTDTQYF
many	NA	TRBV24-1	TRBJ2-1	TGTGCCACCAGTGATTTTGCGCGGGACAATGAGCAGTTCTTC	CATSDFARDNEQFF
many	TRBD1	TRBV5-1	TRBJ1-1	TGCGCCAGCAGGGGGACAGGGGCCGACACTGAAGCTTTCTTT	CASRGTGADTEAFF
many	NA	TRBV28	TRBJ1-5	TGTGCCAGCCACCCTTTGGGGCAGCCCCAGCATTTT	CASHPLGQPQHF
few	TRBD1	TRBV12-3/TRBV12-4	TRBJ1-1	TGTGCCAGCAGTTTAGCAGGGACAGGGGTTGAAGCTTTCTTT	CASSLAGTGVEAFF
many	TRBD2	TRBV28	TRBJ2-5	TGTGCCAGTAATAGCGGGAGACAGACCCAGTACTTC	CASNSGRQTQYF
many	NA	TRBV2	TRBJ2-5	TGTGCCAGCAGTAGGACGGTTGGGGGACAGACCCAGTACTTC	CASSRTVGGQTQYF
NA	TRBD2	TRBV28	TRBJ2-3	TGTGCCAGCAGTTTATACCCTAGCGGGACCTCCGATACGCAGTATTTT	CASSLYPSGTSDTQYF
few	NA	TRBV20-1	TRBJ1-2	TGCAGTGCTAGCCCTGGGCCCGGGGGCTTATATGGCTACACCTTC	CSASPGPGGLYGYTF
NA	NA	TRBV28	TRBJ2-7	TGTGCCAGCACCCCTTCCCATTACGAGCAGTACTTC	CASTPSHYEQYF
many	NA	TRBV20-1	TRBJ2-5	TGCAGTGCTATTAACACAGTTCCTTTCGGGGGGACCCAGTACTTC	CSAINTVPFGGTQYF
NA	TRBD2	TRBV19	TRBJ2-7	TGTGCCAGTAGTATGATGGCTAGCGGGAGGGCTTACGAGCAGTACTTC	CASSMMASGRAYEQYF
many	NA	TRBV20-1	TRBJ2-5	TGCAGTGCTAGGGCACCACTAGGGGCTGGGGAGACCCAGTACTTC	CSARAPLGAGETQYF
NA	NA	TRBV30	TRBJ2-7	TGTGCCTGGAGTGGCCTGAGGGGGGGGCCGGCCTACGAGCAGTACTTC	CAWSGLRGGPAYEQYF
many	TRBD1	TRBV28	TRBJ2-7	TGTGCCAGCAGTTTACCGGGACAGGGGACTCTCGAGCAGTACTTC	CASSLPGQGTLEQYF
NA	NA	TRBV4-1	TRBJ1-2	TGCGCCAGCAGCGATCCAGGACGGGGATACTATGGCTACACCTTC	CASSDPGRGYYGYTF
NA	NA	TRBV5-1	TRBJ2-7	TGCGCCAGCAGCTCGGACACCGGGACCTTCTACGAGCAGTACTTC	CASSSDTGTFYEQYF
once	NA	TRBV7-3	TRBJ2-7	TGTGCCAGCAGCTCAGCGACAGGGAGGGACGAGCAGTACTTC	CASSSATGRDEQYF
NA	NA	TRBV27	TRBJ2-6	TGTGCCAGCAGGACGTGGGACACCACTCGCTCTGGGGCCAACGTCCTGACTTTC	CASRTWDTTRSGANVLTF
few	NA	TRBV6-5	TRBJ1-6	TGTGCCAGCAGTTACTCAACAGGCTATAATTCACCCCTCCACTTT	CASSYSTGYNSPLHF
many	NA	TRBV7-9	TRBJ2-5	TGTGCCAGCAGTGATGGCCTGGAACAAGAGACCCAGTACTTC	CASSDGLEQETQYF
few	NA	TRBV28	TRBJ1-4	TGTGCCAGCAGTCCACTTATAGGGGGGATGATAGAAAAACTGTTTTTT	CASSPLIGGMIEKLFF
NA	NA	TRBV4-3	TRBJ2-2	TGCGCCAGCAGCCAAGATGAGTTAGGTAACACCGGGGAGCTGTTTTTT	CASSQDELGNTGELFF
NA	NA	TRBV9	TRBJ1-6	TGTGCCAGCAGTGCTGTCGGCTCCTATAATTCACCCCTCCACTTT	CASSAVGSYNSPLHF
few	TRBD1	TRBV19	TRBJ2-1	TGTGCCAGTAGTATAGGGTTCCGACAGGGGGCCTACAATGAGCAGTTCTTC	CASSIGFRQGAYNEQFF
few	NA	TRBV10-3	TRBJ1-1	TGTGCCATCAGTGCAGGAAACCTCAACACTGAAGCTTTCTTT	CAISAGNLNTEAFF
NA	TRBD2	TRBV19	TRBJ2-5	TGTGCCAGTAGTGTCTCCGGGACTAGCGGAAAGACCCAGTACTTC	CASSVSGTSGKTQYF
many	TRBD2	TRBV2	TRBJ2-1	TGTGCCAGCAGTGTAGGACTAGCGGGAGGGACCAATGAGCAGTTCTTC	CASSVGLAGGTNEQFF